The 11 T cell receptor beta chains below come from one sample, sequenced in a study of Graves' ophthalmopathy and Graves' hyperthyroidism. Amplification of the TCR beta CDR3 regions used RNA transcripts (as template). First-round RT-PCR used HTBI primers; second-round multiplex PCR followed. TCRdb reprocessed the multiplex PCR reads with MiXCR, giving one entry per CDR3 protein. The sample includes about 550,000 distinct CDR3 sequences, less than 40% of them seen just once. Sequencing was performed on peripheral blood or thyroid tissue (not recorded which). These receptors all come from an adult man with Graves' hyperthyroidism.

This clonotype was detected ten times or more. V is TRBV7-8 and J is TRBJ1-4; D might be TRBD1 (5 bases). CDR1 is SGHVS and CDR2 is FQNEAQ in the germline V gene. This CDR3 region has 13 residues. Trimming took 6 bases from V and 3 from J, leaving 8 bases between them. The CDR3 coding sequence is TGTGCCAGCAGGGGGCTATCTAATGAAAAACTGTTTTTT. Its translation is CASRGLSNEKLFF.

This clonotype was seen once. Since a much larger clone is just one base distant, this may be a read error. J is TRBJ2-7 and V is TRBV7-8; possibly TRBD1 for D (6 bases). Germline assignment: CDR1 SGHVS and CDR2 FQNEAQ. The CDR3 has 15 residues. The V and J ends lost 6 bases and 8 bases respectively, with 23 bases between them. CDR3 bases: TGTGCCAGCAGGGGTTCCTGGGACACCAGCAACAAGCAGTACTTC. Protein sequence: CASRGSWDTSNKQYF.

This clonotype was observed at least ten times. The gene calls are TRBV19 and TRBJ2-7; TRBD2 might be the D (5 bases). The CDR3 totals 14 residues. V gave up 7 bases and J gave up 1 base, with 14 bases separating them. CDR1 is LNHDA, CDR2 SQIVND, per germline (reference sequence). The CDR3 reads CASNPGESSYEQYF. In DNA form, the CDR3 reads TGTGCCAGTAACCCCGGGGAATCATCCTACGAGCAGTACTTC.

This clonotype was recorded many times. The V gene is TRBV7-9, the J gene TRBJ1-4, with 9 bases fitting TRBD1. Germline CDR1 reads SEHNR; CDR2 reads FQNEAQ (reference sequence). The CDR3 length is 15 residues. V lost 5 bases and J lost 6; bases outside the gene matches: 7. The CDR3 loop reads CASSDHRGPDEKLFF. In nucleotides, the CDR3 is TGTGCCAGCAGCGACCACAGGGGGCCAGATGAAAAACTGTTTTTT. Full variable domain (remainder filled in from reference TRBV7-9 and TRBJ1-4): DTGVSQNPRHKITKRGQNVTFRCDPISEHNRLYWYRQTLGQGPEFLTYFQNEAQLEKSRLLSDRFSAERPKGSFSTLEIQRTEQGDSAMYLCASSDHRGPDEKLFFGSGTQLSVL.

As regards this clonotype: This may be a read error, as it is one base from a much larger clone. The chain recombines TRBV12-5 with TRBJ1-1; 7 nucleotides match TRBD1. Trimming at V came to 2 bases and at J to 10 bases, leaving 7 bases not matched to a gene. The CDR3 covers 13 residues. CDR1 LGHNT and CDR2 FRNRAP come from the germline V gene. Here the CDR3 DNA reads TGTGCTAGTGGTTTGCTACAGGGGATGGGAGCTTTCTTT. It translates to CASGLLQGMGAFF.

This clonotype appeared many times. This chain joins TRBV24-1 and TRBJ1-1; 10 nucleotides align to TRBD1. The CDR3 runs to 12 residues. CDR1 is KGHDR, CDR2 SFDVKD, per germline. V trimming: 9 bases; J trimming: 5 bases; junction bases outside the gene matches: 2. The CDR3 DNA reads as TGTGCCACCCGGGACAGGGGAACTGAAGCTTTCTTT. Encoded protein: CATRDRGTEAFF.

This clonotype came up many times. The V and J genes are TRBV12-3 or TRBV12-4 and TRBJ2-5; 8 bases are a match to TRBD2. V lost 7 bases and J lost 5; bases outside the gene matches: 12. This CDR3 region has 15 residues. CDR3 in amino acids: CASTRGAGGGETQYF. CDR3 sequence (DNA): TGTGCCAGCACCCGGGGGGCGGGAGGAGGGGAGACCCAGTACTTC.

The chain has TRBV2 and TRBJ1-2; a possible D gene is TRBD1 (6 bases). The V gene lost 6 bases and the J gene lost 2 bases, with 13 bases spanning the gap. The germline V gene encodes CDR1 SNHLY and CDR2 FYNNEI. The CDR3 loop spans 14 amino acids. The CDR3 DNA is TGTGCCAGCAGCTTTGGGGGGCTGAACTATGGCTACACCTTC. This codes for CASSFGGLNYGYTF.

This clonotype was counted at least ten times. The V gene is TRBV20-1, the J gene TRBJ2-7; D is ambiguous. The CDR3 length is 15 residues. Germline CDR1 and CDR2: DFQATT and SNEGSKA (reference sequence). V was trimmed by 0 bases and J by 0 bases, leaving 12 bases between them. The CDR3 coding sequence is TGCAGTGCTAGAGATATTCAGGTCAGCTCCTACGAGCAGTACTTC. Its protein product is CSARDIQVSSYEQYF.

This clonotype came up many times. The CDR3 DNA follows: TGCAGTGCTAGGGGGACAGGGGGGCATTGGTCTGGGGCCAACGTCCTGACTTTC. The encoded protein is CSARGTGGHWSGANVLTF. The chain is built from TRBV20-1 and TRBJ2-6; 11 positions match TRBD1. The CDR3 runs 18 residues. Germline V CDR1 and CDR2: DFQATT, SNEGSKA (reference sequence). The trim removed 3 bases at V and 1 base at J, leaving 8 bases unmatched.

The table lists this clonotype with many counts. V gene TRBV5-6 combines with J gene TRBJ2-2; the D call may be TRBD1 or TRBD2 (5 bases each). CDR1 is SGHDT, CDR2 YYEEEE, per germline. The CDR3 contains 13 residues. V shed 2 bases and J shed 5 bases, with 7 bases lying between them. CDR3 sequence: CASSFGGTGELFF. CDR3 bases: TGTGCCAGCAGCTTTGGGGGTACCGGGGAGCTGTTTTTT.